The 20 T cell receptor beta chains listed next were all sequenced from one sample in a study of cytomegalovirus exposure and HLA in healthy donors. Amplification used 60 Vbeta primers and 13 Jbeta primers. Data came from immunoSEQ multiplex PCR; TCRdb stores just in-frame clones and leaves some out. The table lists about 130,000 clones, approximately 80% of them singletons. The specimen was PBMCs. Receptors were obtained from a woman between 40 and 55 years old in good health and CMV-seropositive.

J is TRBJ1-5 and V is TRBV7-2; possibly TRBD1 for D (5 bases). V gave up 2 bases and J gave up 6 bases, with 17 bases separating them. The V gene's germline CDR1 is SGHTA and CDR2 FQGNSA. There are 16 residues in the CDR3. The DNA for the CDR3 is TGTGCCAGCAGCTTACAGGGTGGAGTTATTGGTCAGCCCCAGCATTTT. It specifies CASSLQGGVIGQPQHF.

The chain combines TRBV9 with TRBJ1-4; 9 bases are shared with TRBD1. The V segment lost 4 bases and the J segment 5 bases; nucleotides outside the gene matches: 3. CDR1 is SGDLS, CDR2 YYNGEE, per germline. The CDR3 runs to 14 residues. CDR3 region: CASSQGQGNEKLFF. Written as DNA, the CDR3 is TGTGCCAGCAGCCAAGGACAGGGGAATGAAAAACTGTTTTTT.

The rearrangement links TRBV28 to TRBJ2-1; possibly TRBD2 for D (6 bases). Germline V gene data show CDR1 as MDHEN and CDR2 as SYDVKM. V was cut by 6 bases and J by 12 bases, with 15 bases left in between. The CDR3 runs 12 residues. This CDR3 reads CASSLNGGLQFF. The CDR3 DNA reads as TGTGCCAGCAGCCTCAACGGGGGTCTGCAGTTCTTC.

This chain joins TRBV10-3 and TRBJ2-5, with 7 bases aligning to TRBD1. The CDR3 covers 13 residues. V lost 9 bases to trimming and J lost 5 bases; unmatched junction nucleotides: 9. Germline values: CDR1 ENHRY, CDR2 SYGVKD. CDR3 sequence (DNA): TGTGCCATTCGGGACAGCTCGCTGGAGACCCAGTACTTC. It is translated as CAIRDSSLETQYF.

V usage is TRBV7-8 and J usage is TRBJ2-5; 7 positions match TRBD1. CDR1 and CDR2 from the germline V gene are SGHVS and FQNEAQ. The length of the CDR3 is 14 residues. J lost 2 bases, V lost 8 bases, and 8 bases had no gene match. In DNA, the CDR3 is TGTGCCAGCTCTAATAGGGGGCGACAAGAGACCCAGTACTTC. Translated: CASSNRGRQETQYF.

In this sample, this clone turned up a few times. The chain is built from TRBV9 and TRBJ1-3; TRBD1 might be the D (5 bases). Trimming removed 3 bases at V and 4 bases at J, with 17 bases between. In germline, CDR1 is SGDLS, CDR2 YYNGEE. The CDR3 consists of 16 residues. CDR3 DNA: TGTGCCAGCAGCGCCGGGGGGGGGTGGAGCGGAAACACCATATATTTT. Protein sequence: CASSAGGGWSGNTIYF.

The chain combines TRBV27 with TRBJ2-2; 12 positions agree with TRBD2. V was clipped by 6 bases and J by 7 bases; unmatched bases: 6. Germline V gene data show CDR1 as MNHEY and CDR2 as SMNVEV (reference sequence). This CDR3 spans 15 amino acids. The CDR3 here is CASSPGLAGIGELFF. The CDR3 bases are TGTGCCAGCAGCCCGGGACTAGCGGGTATCGGGGAGCTGTTTTTT.

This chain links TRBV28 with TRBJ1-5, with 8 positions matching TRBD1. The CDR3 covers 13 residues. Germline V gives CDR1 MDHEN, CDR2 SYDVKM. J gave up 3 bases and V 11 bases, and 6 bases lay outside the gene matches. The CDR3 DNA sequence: TGTGCCGGGCAGGACAGGGACAATCAGCCCCAGCATTTT. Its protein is CAGQDRDNQPQHF.

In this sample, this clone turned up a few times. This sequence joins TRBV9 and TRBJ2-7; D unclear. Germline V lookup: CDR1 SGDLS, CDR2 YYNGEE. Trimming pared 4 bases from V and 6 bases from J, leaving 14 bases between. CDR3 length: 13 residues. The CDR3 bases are TGTGCCAGCAGCCCTGGGCCCTCTGGCGAGCAGTACTTC. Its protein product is CASSPGPSGEQYF. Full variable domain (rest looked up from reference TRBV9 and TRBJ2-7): DSGVTQTPKHLITATGQRVTLRCSPRSGDLSVYWYQQSLDQGLQFLIQYYNGEERAKGNILERFSAQQFPDLHSELNLSSLELGDSALYFCASSPGPSGEQYFGPGTRLTVT.

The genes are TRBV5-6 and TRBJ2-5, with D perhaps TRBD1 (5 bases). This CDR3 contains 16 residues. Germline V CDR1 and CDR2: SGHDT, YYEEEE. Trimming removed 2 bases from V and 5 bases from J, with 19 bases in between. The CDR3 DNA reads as TGTGCCAGCAGCTTTGGGTCCCGGACACTTGGGGAGACCCAGTACTTC. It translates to CASSFGSRTLGETQYF. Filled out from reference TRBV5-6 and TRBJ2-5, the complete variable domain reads DAGVTQSPTHLIKTRGQQVTLRCSPKSGHDTVSWYQQALGQGPQFIFQYYEEEERQRGNFPDRFSGHQFPNYSSELNVNALLLGDSALYLCASSFGSRTLGETQYFGPGTRLLVL.

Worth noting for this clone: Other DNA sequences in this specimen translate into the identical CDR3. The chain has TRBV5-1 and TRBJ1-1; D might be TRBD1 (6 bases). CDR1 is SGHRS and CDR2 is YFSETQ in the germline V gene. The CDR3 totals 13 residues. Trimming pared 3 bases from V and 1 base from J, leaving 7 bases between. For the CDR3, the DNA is TGCGCCAGCAGCTCGGGACAGAACACTGAAGCTTTCTTT. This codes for CASSSGQNTEAFF.

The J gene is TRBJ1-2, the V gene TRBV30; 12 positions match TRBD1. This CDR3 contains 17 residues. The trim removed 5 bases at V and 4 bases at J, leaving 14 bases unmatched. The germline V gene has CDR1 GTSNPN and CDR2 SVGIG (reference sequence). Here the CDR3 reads CAWVLPGQGANRYGYTF. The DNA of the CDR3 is TGTGCCTGGGTCCTCCCGGGACAGGGGGCTAACCGCTATGGCTACACCTTC.

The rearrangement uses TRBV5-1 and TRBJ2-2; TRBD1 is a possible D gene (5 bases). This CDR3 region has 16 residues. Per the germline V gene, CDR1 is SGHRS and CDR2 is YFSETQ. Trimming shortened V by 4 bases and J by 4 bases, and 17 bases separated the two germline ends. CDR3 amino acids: CASSPNSRDTTGELFF. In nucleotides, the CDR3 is TGCGCCAGCAGCCCAAACTCCAGGGATACCACCGGGGAGCTGTTTTTT.

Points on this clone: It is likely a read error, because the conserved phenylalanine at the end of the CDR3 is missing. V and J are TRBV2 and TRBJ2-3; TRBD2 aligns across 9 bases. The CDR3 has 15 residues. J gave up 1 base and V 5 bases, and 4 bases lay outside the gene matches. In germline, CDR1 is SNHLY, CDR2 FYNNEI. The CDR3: CASSLAGVGTDTQYV. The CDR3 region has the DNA TGTGCCAGCAGTTTAGCGGGAGTCGGCACAGATACGCAGTATGTT.

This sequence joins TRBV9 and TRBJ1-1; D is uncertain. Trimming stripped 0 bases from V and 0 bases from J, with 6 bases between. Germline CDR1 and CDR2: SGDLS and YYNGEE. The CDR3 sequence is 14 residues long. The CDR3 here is CASSVGQVNTEAFF. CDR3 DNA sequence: TGTGCCAGCAGCGTAGGGCAGGTGAACACTGAAGCTTTCTTT.

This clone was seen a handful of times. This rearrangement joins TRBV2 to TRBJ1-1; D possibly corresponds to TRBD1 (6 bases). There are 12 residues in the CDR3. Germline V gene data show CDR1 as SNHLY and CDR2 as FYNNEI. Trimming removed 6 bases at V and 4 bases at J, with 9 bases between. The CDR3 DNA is TGTGCCAGCAGCACAGGGAGCACTGAAGCTTTCTTT. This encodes CASSTGSTEAFF. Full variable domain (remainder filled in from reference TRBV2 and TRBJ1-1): EPEVTQTPSHQVTQMGQEVILRCVPISNHLYFYWYRQILGQKVEFLVSFYNNEISEKSEIFDDQFSVERPDGSNFTLKIRSTKLEDSAMYFCASSTGSTEAFFGQGTRLTVV.

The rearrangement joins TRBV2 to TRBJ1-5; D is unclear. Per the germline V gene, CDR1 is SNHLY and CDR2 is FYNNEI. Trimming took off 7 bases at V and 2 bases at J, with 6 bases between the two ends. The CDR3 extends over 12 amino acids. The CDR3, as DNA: TGTGCCAGCACCCGTGGCAATCAGCCCCAGCATTTT. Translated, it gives CASTRGNQPQHF.

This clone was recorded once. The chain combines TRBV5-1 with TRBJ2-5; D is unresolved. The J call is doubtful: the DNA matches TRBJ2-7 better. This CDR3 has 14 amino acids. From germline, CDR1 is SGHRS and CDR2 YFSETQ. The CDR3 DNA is TGCGCCAGCAGCCGTACTCAGGACTCCTACGAGCAGTACTTC. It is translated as CASSRTQDSYEQYF.

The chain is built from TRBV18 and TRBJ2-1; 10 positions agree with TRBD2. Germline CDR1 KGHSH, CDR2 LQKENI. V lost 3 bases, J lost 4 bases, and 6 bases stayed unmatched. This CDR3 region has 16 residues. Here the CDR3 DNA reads TGTGCCAGCTCACCGCGTCTAGCGGGGGATTACAATGAGCAGTTCTTC. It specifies CASSPRLAGDYNEQFF.

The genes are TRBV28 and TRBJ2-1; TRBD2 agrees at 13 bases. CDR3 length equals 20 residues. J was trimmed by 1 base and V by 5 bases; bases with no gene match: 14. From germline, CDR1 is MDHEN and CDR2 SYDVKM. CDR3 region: CASSNQPGLAGQKSYNEQFF. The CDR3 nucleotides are TGTGCCAGCAGTAATCAACCGGGACTAGCGGGACAGAAATCCTACAATGAGCAGTTCTTC.